Each of the 32 T cell receptor beta chains below was sequenced from the same sample in a study of T cell responses to AZD1222 COVID-19 vaccine. Some clones are missing from TCRdb's copy, which holds only in-frame ones; the method was immunoSEQ multiplex PCR. The sample lists just under 150,000 clones, around 83% occurring once. This specimen consisted of peripheral blood, obtained 28 days after the second AZD1222 dose. The receptors were sampled from an adult who received the AZD1222 COVID-19 vaccine.

This clone was observed a handful of times. The rearrangement joins TRBV2 to TRBJ2-1; no definite D call. The V gene's germline CDR1 is SNHLY and CDR2 FYNNEI. This CDR3 comprises 15 residues. The V end was cut by 4 bases, the J end by 0 bases, with 10 bases between. The CDR3 reads CASSASEFSYNEQFF. The CDR3 DNA reads TGTGCCAGCAGTGCGAGCGAGTTCTCCTACAATGAGCAGTTCTTC. Combining the CDR3 with reference TRBV2 and TRBJ2-1 gives the whole variable domain EPEVTQTPSHQVTQMGQEVILRCVPISNHLYFYWYRQILGQKVEFLVSFYNNEISEKSEIFDDQFSVERPDGSNFTLKIRSTKLEDSAMYFCASSASEFSYNEQFFGPGTRLTVL.

V is TRBV27 and J is TRBJ1-1; D perhaps matches TRBD1 (6 bases). Germline-derived CDR1 and CDR2 are MNHEY and SMNVEV (reference sequence). The CDR3 has 15 residues. The V and J ends lost 3 bases and 2 bases respectively, with 13 bases between them. CDR3 protein: CASSLRRTANTEAFF. The CDR3 DNA sequence: TGTGCCAGCAGTTTGAGAAGGACAGCAAACACTGAAGCTTTCTTT.

The chain combines TRBV7-9 with TRBJ1-1; D is undetermined. This CDR3 spans 13 amino acids. Germline V lookup: CDR1 SEHNR, CDR2 FQNEAQ (reference sequence). The V end lost 1 base, the J end lost 1 base, and 4 bases lay between the germline ends. The CDR3 spells CASSLEANTEAFF. In DNA, the CDR3 is TGTGCCAGCAGCTTAGAGGCGAACACTGAAGCTTTCTTT.

This chain links TRBV14 with TRBJ2-3; D gene uncertain. The CDR3 has 12 residues. The ends were cut back, 0 bases at V and 2 bases at J, with 0 bases in the middle. Germline CDR1 is SGHDN and CDR2 is FVKESK. The CDR3 loop is CASSQDTDTQYF. For the CDR3, the DNA is TGTGCCAGCAGCCAAGACACAGATACGCAGTATTTT.

This clone was counted between two and nine times. The gene calls are TRBV28 and TRBJ2-7, with D hard to call. The CDR3 totals 15 residues. The ends were cut back, 5 bases at V and 0 bases at J, with 14 bases in the middle. CDR1 MDHEN and CDR2 SYDVKM come from the germline V gene. The CDR3 DNA reads as TGTGCCAGCAGTCTACCCTTACCGAACTCCTACGAGCAGTACTTC. It codes for CASSLPLPNSYEQYF.

The chain links TRBV15 to TRBJ1-5; possible D gene TRBD1, 6 bases. CDR3 length: 15 amino acids. Germline V gene lookup returns CDR1 LNHNV and CDR2 YYDKDF (reference sequence). V lost 3 bases and J lost 7, with 16 bases in between. The CDR3 loop is CATSSGGLQGQPQHF. The DNA for the CDR3 is TGTGCCACCAGCAGCGGGGGCCTCCAGGGACAGCCCCAGCATTTT.

In nucleotides, the CDR3 is TGTGCCAGCAGTTTCAGCCCCTTGAGCGCTTTCTTT. Protein product: CASSFSPLSAFF. The rearrangement uses TRBV6-2 or TRBV6-3 and TRBJ1-1; no definite D call. The CDR3 has 12 residues. V dropped 4 bases and J dropped 11 bases, with 14 bases sitting between them. Per germline, CDR1 MNHEY and CDR2 SVGEGT.

The CDR3 loop is CASQGQNSPLHF. The DNA of the CDR3 is TGTGCCAGCCAGGGGCAGAATTCACCCCTCCACTTT. The chain joins TRBV6-5 to TRBJ1-6, with D possibly TRBD1 on 6 matching bases. Germline CDR1 and CDR2: MNHEY and SVGAGI. V dropped 8 bases and J dropped 7 bases, with 9 bases sitting between them. The length of the CDR3 is 12 residues.

CDR3 coding DNA: TGTGCCACCAGCAGAGTATGGGAAGGGGTACCAGATACGCAGTATTTT. It is translated as CATSRVWEGVPDTQYF. The V call is TRBV15, the J call TRBJ2-3; possible D gene TRBD1, 5 bases. The CDR3 runs to 16 residues. The V end lost 1 base, the J end lost 4 bases, and 15 bases lay between the germline ends. Germline V gene sequence: CDR1 LNHNV, CDR2 YYDKDF (reference sequence). Full variable domain (remainder filled in from reference TRBV15 and TRBJ2-3): DAMVIQNPRYQVTQFGKPVTLSCSQTLNHNVMYWYQQKSSQAPKLLFHYYDKDFNNEADTPDNFQSRRPNTSFCFLDIRSPGLGDTAMYLCATSRVWEGVPDTQYFGPGTRLTVL.

This clone was detected many times. V usage is TRBV4-2 and J usage is TRBJ2-4; 9 positions agree with TRBD2. The assigned J gene may be wrong: the sequence end matches TRBJ2-5 better. The CDR3 covers 14 residues. The germline V gene encodes CDR1 LGHNA and CDR2 YNFKEQ. CDR3 DNA: TGTGCCAGCAGCGAAGGTCCGGGACTAGCGACCCAGTACTTC. This encodes CASSEGPGLATQYF.

The chain joins TRBV30 to TRBJ1-5; 9 bases are shared with TRBD1. The germline gives CDR1 GTSNPN, CDR2 SVGIG (reference sequence). The junction had 8 bases not matched to a gene; V was cut back by 2 bases and J by 0 bases. The CDR3 totals 17 residues. The CDR3 coding sequence is TGTGCCTGGAGTAGTTGGCGGACAGGGGATAGCAATCAGCCCCAGCATTTT. It codes for CAWSSWRTGDSNQPQHF.

The rearrangement uses TRBV10-3 and TRBJ1-2, with TRBD1 matching 7 bases. The CDR3 runs 15 residues. With V trimmed by 5 bases and J by 2 bases, 8 bases remained unmatched. Germline V gene lookup returns CDR1 ENHRY and CDR2 SYGVKD. Written as DNA, the CDR3 is TGTGCCATCAGTTTCGACAGGGACGGGAACTATGGCTACACCTTC. This gives the protein CAISFDRDGNYGYTF.

Concerning this clone: Other DNA sequences in this sample translate to the same CDR3. This chain joins TRBV28 and TRBJ1-2; D gene unclear. In germline, CDR1 is MDHEN, CDR2 SYDVKM. The CDR3 runs 12 residues. V gave up 3 bases and J gave up 5 bases, with 7 bases separating them. CDR3 region: CASSLRLYGYTF. In DNA, the CDR3 is TGTGCCAGCAGTTTGAGGCTATATGGCTACACCTTC.

This chain links TRBV6-2 or TRBV6-3 with TRBJ2-2; tentative D call: TRBD2 (5 bases). V shed 4 bases and J shed 3 bases, with 18 bases lying between them. CDR1 and CDR2 (germline): MNHEY, SVGEGT. The CDR3 length is 17 residues. The CDR3 DNA is TGTGCCAGCAGTTCCCTTAGTCGCGCGGAGGACACCGGGGAGCTGTTTTTT. This encodes CASSSLSRAEDTGELFF.

This chain joins TRBV14 and TRBJ1-4; TRBD1 aligns across 7 bases. CDR1 is SGHDN and CDR2 is FVKESK in the germline V gene. The CDR3 is 14 amino acids. Trimming removed 4 bases from V and 6 bases from J; junction bases left unmatched: 5. As DNA, the CDR3 is TGTGCCAGCAGCCCGGGACAGCTTGATGAAAAACTGTTTTTT. The encoded protein is CASSPGQLDEKLFF. Based on the CDR3 plus reference TRBV14 and TRBJ1-4, the full variable domain is EAGVTQFPSHSVIEKGQTVTLRCDPISGHDNLYWYRRVMGKEIKFLLHFVKESKQDESGMPNNRFLAERTGGTYSTLKVQPAELEDSGVYFCASSPGQLDEKLFFGSGTQLSVL.

A remark on this clone: The junction departs from the called germline gene at one end, perhaps through a read error. This chain connects TRBV10-3 to TRBJ1-4, with 7 positions matching TRBD1. Germline V CDR1 and CDR2: ENHRY, SYGVKD. This CDR3 comprises 13 residues. Here the CDR3 DNA reads TGTGCAATCAGGGGGGACACTGATGAAAAACTGTTTTTT. Translation gives CAIRGDTDEKLFF.

The chain recombines TRBV4-1 with TRBJ2-3, with 8 bases that match TRBD2. Trimming at V came to 0 bases and at J to 2 bases, leaving 7 bases not matched to a gene. This CDR3 spans 17 amino acids. Germline lookup yields CDR1 MGHRA and CDR2 YSYEKL. The CDR3 protein is CASSQDGPAGVTDTQYF. The CDR3 DNA reads as TGCGCCAGCAGCCAAGACGGGCCAGCGGGGGTCACAGATACGCAGTATTTT.

This chain links TRBV10-1 with TRBJ1-3; D uncertain. Looked up from germline, CDR1 is WNHNN and CDR2 is SYGVQD (reference sequence). Trimming took 0 bases from V and 0 from J, leaving 6 bases between them. CDR3 length: 15 residues. CDR3 DNA sequence: TGCGCCAGCAGTGAGTCGGTAGCCTCTGGAAACACCATATATTTT. Its translation: CASSESVASGNTIYF.

This clone was counted a single time. V and J are TRBV7-9 and TRBJ2-7; the D gene is possibly TRBD1 (6 bases). Germline CDR1 and CDR2: SEHNR and FQNEAQ (reference sequence). V lost 3 bases to trimming and J lost 1 base, with 7 bases between them. This CDR3 is built from 13 residues. CDR3 bases: TGTGCCAGCAGCTTCGACAGGTCCTACGAGCAGTACTTC. Translated, it gives CASSFDRSYEQYF.

The rearrangement joins TRBV28 to TRBJ1-1, with D possibly TRBD1 on 6 matching bases. The CDR3 length is 16 residues. V was shortened by 2 bases and J by 0 bases, with 13 bases between the two germline ends. CDR1 MDHEN and CDR2 SYDVKM come from the germline V gene. DNA of the CDR3: TGTGCCAGCAGTTTAGAGGGGGGATCCATGAACACTGAAGCTTTCTTT. Encoded protein: CASSLEGGSMNTEAFF.

The rearrangement uses TRBV7-9 and TRBJ1-1; 12 bases fit TRBD1. J was trimmed by 1 base and V by 1 base; bases with no gene match: 4. CDR1 is SEHNR and CDR2 is FQNEAQ in the germline V gene (reference sequence). The CDR3 consists of 17 residues. CDR3 protein: CASSLVGTGGWNTEAFF. The CDR3 nucleotides read TGTGCCAGCAGCTTAGTGGGGACAGGGGGCTGGAACACTGAAGCTTTCTTT.

The gene calls are TRBV18 and TRBJ2-1; D remains ambiguous. The V end was cut by 4 bases, the J end by 6 bases, with 10 bases between. Per germline, CDR1 KGHSH and CDR2 LQKENI. The length of the CDR3 is 13 residues. This CDR3 is CASSLLSTNEQFF. CDR3 DNA: TGTGCCAGCTCACTCCTTTCTACCAATGAGCAGTTCTTC.

The chain links TRBV2 to TRBJ1-1, with a weak D call TRBD1 (6 bases). This CDR3 comprises 15 residues. With 6 bases removed from V and 4 bases from J, the gap between germline ends came to 18 bases. CDR1 and CDR2 from the germline V gene are SNHLY and FYNNEI. CDR3 sequence reads: CASRLTGGRGTEAFF. The DNA of the CDR3 is TGTGCCAGCAGACTTACGGGGGGCCGGGGCACTGAAGCTTTCTTT.

J is TRBJ1-2 and V is TRBV23-1, with D perhaps matching TRBD1 (6 bases). TRBV23-1 is identified as an open reading frame with a role that is uncertain. Trimming cost V 2 bases and J 0 bases, with 28 bases left between them. This CDR3 has 21 amino acids. The CDR3 spells CASSQHPSPGEVVRANYGYTF. The CDR3 nucleotides are TGCGCCAGCAGTCAACATCCAAGTCCAGGGGAGGTGGTAAGAGCTAACTATGGCTACACCTTC.

J is TRBJ2-3 and V is TRBV18; no firm D call. The V end was cut by 3 bases, the J end by 0 bases, with 19 bases between. This CDR3 contains 18 residues. Germline lookup yields CDR1 KGHSH and CDR2 LQKENI. Written as DNA, the CDR3 is TGTGCCAGCTCACCCCAACAGTGGGCGGACCCTAGCACAGATACGCAGTATTTT. Residues: CASSPQQWADPSTDTQYF. The entire variable domain, with the rest obtained from reference TRBV18 and TRBJ2-3, is as follows: NAGVMQNPRHLVRRRGQEARLRCSPMKGHSHVYWYRQLPEEGLKFMVYLQKENIIDESGMPKERFSAEFPKEGPSILRIQQVVRGDSAAYFCASSPQQWADPSTDTQYFGPGTRLTVL.

The rearrangement uses TRBV7-8 and TRBJ2-2, with D uncertain. The CDR3 has 15 amino acids. From germline, CDR1 is SGHVS and CDR2 FQNEAQ. Trimming pared 0 bases from V and 5 bases from J, leaving 10 bases between. As DNA, the CDR3 is TGTGCCAGCAGCTTAGCGGCCCCCTCGACCGGGGAGCTGTTTTTT. Protein product: CASSLAAPSTGELFF.

The CDR3 here is CASSTAGTSGYEQYF. The CDR3 nucleotides are TGTGCCAGCAGCACGGCCGGGACTAGCGGTTACGAGCAGTACTTC. The chain couples TRBV5-4 to TRBJ2-7, with 11 bases identical to TRBD2. The germline gives CDR1 SGHNT, CDR2 YYREEE (reference sequence). The length of the CDR3 is 15 residues. Trimming cost V 4 bases and J 4 bases; bases outside gene matches: 7. The full variable domain, its missing parts supplied by reference TRBV5-4 and TRBJ2-7, is ETGVTQSPTHLIKTRGQQVTLRCSSQSGHNTVSWYQQALGQGPQFIFQYYREEENGRGNFPPRFSGLQFPNYSSELNVNALELDDSALYLCASSTAGTSGYEQYFGPGTRLTVT.

J is TRBJ1-4 and V is TRBV11-2, with a tentative D call TRBD1 (5 bases). Germline V gene data show CDR1 as SGHAT and CDR2 as FQNNGV. CDR3 size: 14 residues. V lost 5 bases to trimming and J lost 4 bases, with 11 bases between them. The CDR3 sequence is CASSRDSGNEKLFF. In nucleotides, the CDR3 is TGTGCCAGCAGCCGCGACAGCGGTAATGAAAAACTGTTTTTT.

The V call is TRBV6-5, the J call TRBJ2-3, with D unclear. The CDR3 is 15 residues long. V was clipped by 5 bases and J by 0 bases, with 12 bases between them. In germline, CDR1 is MNHEY, CDR2 SVGAGI. CDR3 amino acids: CASSRTFESTDTQYF. As DNA, the CDR3 is TGTGCCAGCAGTCGAACATTCGAGAGCACAGATACGCAGTATTTT.

CDR3 loop: CASSEGGGRRTEAFF. Written as DNA, the CDR3 is TGTGCCAGCAGTGAAGGGGGGGGGCGACGCACTGAAGCTTTCTTT. This chain links TRBV6-1 with TRBJ1-1; D is possibly TRBD1 (6 bases). CDR1 is MNHNS and CDR2 is SASEGT in the germline V gene. Trimming stripped 1 base from V and 4 bases from J, with 13 bases between. The CDR3 has 15 amino acids.

This clone was picked up one time. The chain uses TRBV18 and TRBJ2-5, with D tentatively TRBD2 (7 bases). Germline lookup yields CDR1 KGHSH and CDR2 LQKENI. V lost 8 bases and J 4 bases, leaving 11 bases between the germline ends. This CDR3 is built from 12 residues. The CDR3 nucleotides are TGTGCCAGCCGAGGGGGGGGAGAGACCCAGTACTTC. It codes for CASRGGGETQYF.

The chain couples TRBV6-5 to TRBJ2-1; maybe TRBD2 (5 bases). Germline V gene sequence: CDR1 MNHEY, CDR2 SVGAGI. V gave up 2 bases and J gave up 9 bases, with 11 bases separating them. CDR3 length: 13 amino acids. The CDR3 bases are TGTGCCAGCAGTTACGCTAGCTGGGCTGAGCAGTTCTTC. The encoded protein is CASSYASWAEQFF.